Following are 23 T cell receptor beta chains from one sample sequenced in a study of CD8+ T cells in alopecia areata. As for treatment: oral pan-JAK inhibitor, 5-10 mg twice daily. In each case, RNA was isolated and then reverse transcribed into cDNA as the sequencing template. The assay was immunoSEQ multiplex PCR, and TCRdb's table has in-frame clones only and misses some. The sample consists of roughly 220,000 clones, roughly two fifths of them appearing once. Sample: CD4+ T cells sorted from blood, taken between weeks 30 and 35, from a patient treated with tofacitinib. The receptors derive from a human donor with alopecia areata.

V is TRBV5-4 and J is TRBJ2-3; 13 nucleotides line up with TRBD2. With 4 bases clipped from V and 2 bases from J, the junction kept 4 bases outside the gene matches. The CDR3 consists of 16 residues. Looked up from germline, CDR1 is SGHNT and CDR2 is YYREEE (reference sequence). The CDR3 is CASSTGTSGATDTQYF. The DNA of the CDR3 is TGTGCCAGCAGCACCGGGACTAGCGGGGCCACAGATACGCAGTATTTT.

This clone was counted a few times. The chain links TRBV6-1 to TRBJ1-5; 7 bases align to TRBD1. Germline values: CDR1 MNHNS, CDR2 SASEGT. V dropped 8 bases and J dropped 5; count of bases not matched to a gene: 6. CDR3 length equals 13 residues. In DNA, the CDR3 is TGTGCCAGCGGAGACAGGGCCGATCAGCCCCAGCATTTT. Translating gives CASGDRADQPQHF.

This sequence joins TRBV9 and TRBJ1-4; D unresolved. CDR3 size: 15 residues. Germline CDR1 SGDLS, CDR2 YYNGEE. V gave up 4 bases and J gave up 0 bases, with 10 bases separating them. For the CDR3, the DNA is TGTGCCAGCAGCCCGCACTCGTCAACTAATGAAAAACTGTTTTTT. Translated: CASSPHSSTNEKLFF.

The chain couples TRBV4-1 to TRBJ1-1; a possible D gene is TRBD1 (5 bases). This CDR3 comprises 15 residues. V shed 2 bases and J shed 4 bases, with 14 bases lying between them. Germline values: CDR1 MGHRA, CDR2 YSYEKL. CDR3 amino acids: CASSQLMTGGTEAFF. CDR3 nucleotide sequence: TGCGCCAGCAGCCAACTCATGACGGGGGGCACTGAAGCTTTCTTT.

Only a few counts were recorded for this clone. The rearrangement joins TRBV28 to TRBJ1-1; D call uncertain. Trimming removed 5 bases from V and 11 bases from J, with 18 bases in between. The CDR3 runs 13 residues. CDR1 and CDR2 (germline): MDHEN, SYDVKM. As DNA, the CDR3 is TGTGCCAGCAGTGGGCTGGTGCGCTTAGAGGCTTTCTTT. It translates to CASSGLVRLEAFF.

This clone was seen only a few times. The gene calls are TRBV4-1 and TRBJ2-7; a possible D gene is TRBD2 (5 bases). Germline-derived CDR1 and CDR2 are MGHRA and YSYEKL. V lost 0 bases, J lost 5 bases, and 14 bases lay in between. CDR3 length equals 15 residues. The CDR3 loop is CASSQDERVENEQYF. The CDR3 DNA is TGCGCCAGCAGCCAAGATGAGAGGGTTGAAAACGAGCAGTACTTC.

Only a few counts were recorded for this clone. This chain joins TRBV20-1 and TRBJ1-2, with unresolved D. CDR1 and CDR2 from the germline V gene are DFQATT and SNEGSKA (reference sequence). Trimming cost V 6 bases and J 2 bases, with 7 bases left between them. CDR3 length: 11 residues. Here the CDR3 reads CSAIGNYGYTF. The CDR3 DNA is TGCAGTGCCATAGGGAACTATGGCTACACCTTC.

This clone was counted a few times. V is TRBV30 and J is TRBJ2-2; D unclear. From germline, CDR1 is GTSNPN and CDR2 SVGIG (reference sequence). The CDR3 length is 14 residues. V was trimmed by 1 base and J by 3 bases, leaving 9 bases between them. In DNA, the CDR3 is TGTGCCTGGAGTGAGGCGGTGTACACCGGGGAGCTGTTTTTT. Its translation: CAWSEAVYTGELFF.

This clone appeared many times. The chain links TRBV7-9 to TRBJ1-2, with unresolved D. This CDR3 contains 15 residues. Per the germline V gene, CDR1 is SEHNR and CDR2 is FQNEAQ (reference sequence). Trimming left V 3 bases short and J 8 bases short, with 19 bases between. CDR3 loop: CASSFPVAIGKGYTF. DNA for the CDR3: TGTGCCAGCAGCTTTCCGGTGGCCATCGGGAAGGGCTACACCTTC.

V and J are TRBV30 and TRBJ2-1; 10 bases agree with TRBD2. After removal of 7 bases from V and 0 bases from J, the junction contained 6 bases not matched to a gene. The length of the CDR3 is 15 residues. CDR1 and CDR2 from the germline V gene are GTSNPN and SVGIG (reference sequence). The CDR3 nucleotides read TGTGCCTACACCCCTAGCGGGAGCTCCTACAATGAGCAGTTCTTC. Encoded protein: CAYTPSGSSYNEQFF.

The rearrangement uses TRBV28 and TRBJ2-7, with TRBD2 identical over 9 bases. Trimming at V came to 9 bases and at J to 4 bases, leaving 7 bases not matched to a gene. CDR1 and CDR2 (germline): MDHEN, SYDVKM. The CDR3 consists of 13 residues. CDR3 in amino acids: CASKRGDKYEQYF. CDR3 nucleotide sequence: TGTGCCAGTAAGCGGGGGGATAAGTACGAGCAGTACTTC. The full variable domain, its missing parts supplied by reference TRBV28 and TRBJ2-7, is DVKVTQSSRYLVKRTGEKVFLECVQDMDHENMFWYRQDPGLGLRLIYFSYDVKMKEKGDIPEGYSVSREKKERFSLILESASTNQTSMYLCASKRGDKYEQYFGPGTRLTVT.

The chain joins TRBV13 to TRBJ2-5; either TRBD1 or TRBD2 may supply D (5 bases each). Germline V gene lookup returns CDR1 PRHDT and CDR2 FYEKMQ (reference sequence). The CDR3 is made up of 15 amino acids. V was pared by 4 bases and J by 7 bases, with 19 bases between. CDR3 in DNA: TGTGCCAGCAGCTCAAGCCCCATTACTAGGGGGACCCAGTACTTC. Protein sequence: CASSSSPITRGTQYF.

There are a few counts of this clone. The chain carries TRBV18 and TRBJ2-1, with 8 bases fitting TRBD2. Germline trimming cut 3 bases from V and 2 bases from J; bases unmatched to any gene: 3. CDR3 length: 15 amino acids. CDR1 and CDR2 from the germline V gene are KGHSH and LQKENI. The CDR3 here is CASSPGLGPYNEQFF. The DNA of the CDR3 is TGTGCCAGCTCACCGGGACTAGGACCCTACAATGAGCAGTTCTTC.

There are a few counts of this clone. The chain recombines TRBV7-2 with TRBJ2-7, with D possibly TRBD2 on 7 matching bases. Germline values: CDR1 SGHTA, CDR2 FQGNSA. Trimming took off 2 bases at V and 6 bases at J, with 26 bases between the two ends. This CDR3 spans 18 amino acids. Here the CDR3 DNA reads TGTGCCAGCAGCTTATATGGGTCCTCCCTCGGGGGGCCTTCCGAGCAGTACTTC. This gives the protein CASSLYGSSLGGPSEQYF.

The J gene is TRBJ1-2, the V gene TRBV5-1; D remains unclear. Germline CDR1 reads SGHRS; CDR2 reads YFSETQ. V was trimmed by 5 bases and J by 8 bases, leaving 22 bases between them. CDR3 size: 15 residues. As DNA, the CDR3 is TGCGCCAGCAGGGAAGTAATTCGGGGTGTGGCCGGCTACACCTTC. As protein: CASREVIRGVAGYTF.

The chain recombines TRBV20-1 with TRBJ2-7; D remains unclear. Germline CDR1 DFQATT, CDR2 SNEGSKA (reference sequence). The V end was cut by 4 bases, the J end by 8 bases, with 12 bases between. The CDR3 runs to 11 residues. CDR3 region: CSANLADKQYF. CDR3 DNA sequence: TGCAGTGCTAACCTGGCCGATAAGCAGTACTTC.

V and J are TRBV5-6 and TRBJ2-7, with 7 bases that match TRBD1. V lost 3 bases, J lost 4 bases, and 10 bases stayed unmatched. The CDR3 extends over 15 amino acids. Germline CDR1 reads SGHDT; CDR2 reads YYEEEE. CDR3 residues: CASSYRDSALYEQYF. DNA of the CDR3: TGTGCCAGCAGCTATCGGGACAGTGCCCTTTACGAGCAGTACTTC.

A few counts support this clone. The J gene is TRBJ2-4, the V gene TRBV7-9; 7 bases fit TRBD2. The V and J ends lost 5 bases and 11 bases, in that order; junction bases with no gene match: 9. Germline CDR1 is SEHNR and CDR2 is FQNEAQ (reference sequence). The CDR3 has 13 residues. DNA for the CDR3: TGTGCCAGCAGCCAGGGAGGGCGGGTCCTTCAGTACTTC. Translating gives CASSQGGRVLQYF. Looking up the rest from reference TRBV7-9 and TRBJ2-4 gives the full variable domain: DTGVSQNPRHKITKRGQNVTFRCDPISEHNRLYWYRQTLGQGPEFLTYFQNEAQLEKSRLLSDRFSAERPKGSFSTLEIQRTEQGDSAMYLCASSQGGRVLQYFGAGTRLSVL.

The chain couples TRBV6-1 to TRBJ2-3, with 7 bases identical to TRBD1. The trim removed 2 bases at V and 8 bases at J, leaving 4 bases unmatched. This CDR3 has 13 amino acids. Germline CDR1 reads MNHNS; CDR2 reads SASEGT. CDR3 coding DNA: TGTGCCAGCAGTGAACAGGGGGTCGCTACGCAGTATTTT. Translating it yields CASSEQGVATQYF.

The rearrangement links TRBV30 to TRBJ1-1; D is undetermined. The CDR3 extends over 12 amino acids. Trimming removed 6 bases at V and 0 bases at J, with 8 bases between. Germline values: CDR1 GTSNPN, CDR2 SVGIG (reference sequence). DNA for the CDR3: TGTGCCTGCACGACTGTGAACACTGAAGCTTTCTTT. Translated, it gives CACTTVNTEAFF.

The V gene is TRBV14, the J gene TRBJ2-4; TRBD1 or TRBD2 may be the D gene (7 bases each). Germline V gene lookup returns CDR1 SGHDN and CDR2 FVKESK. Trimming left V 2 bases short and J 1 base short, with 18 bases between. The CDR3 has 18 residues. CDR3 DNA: TGTGCCAGCAGCCAATACCAGGGGGGGCTAACGGCCAAAAACATTCAGTACTTC. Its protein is CASSQYQGGLTAKNIQYF. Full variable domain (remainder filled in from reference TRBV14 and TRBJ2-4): EAGVTQFPSHSVIEKGQTVTLRCDPISGHDNLYWYRRVMGKEIKFLLHFVKESKQDESGMPNNRFLAERTGGTYSTLKVQPAELEDSGVYFCASSQYQGGLTAKNIQYFGAGTRLSVL.

CDR3: CASSLGSRGSEQFF. The CDR3 nucleotides read TGCGCCAGCAGCTTGGGGTCTAGGGGGTCTGAGCAGTTCTTC. The chain uses TRBV5-1 and TRBJ2-1, with D possibly being TRBD1 (6 bases). The CDR3 is 14 residues long. Looked up from germline, CDR1 is SGHRS and CDR2 is YFSETQ. The V end lost 0 bases, the J end lost 9 bases, and 13 bases lay between the germline ends.

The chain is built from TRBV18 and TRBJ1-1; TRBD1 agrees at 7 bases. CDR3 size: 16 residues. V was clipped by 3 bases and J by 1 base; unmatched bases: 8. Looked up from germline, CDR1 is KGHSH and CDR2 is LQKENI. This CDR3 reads CASSPYRQGRNTEAFF. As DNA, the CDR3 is TGTGCCAGCTCACCTTATCGACAGGGAAGGAACACTGAAGCTTTCTTT.